The rows below give T cell receptor beta chains drawn from one sample of a study of blood T cell repertoires in COVID-19. TCRdb keeps only in-frame clones here, not all; method: immunoSEQ multiplex PCR. The table lists about 87,000 clones, approximately 75% of them singletons. What was sequenced was peripheral blood. The origin of the receptors is a woman between 50 and 59 years old with acute or convalescent COVID-19. Both conserved end residues are part of each CDR3. A D gene is named only where the DNA matches it firmly. Rows give clone size only sometimes, using once, few, many, or a class for an expanded clone.

size | V | D | CDR3
NA | TRBV5-1 | NA | CASSTGTDTQYF
NA | TRBV7-2 | NA | CASSLAPGKNIQYF
many | TRBV7-8 | NA | CASSLGGMGQPQHF
NA | TRBV6-5 | NA | CASSRTVSAYGYTF
NA | TRBV3-1/TRBV3-2 | TRBD1 | CASSPIGTGFPLGYGYTF
NA | TRBV6-5 | NA | CASRLSSSNQPQHF
NA | TRBV7-9 | TRBD1 | CASSLAGRGATNEKLFF
NA | TRBV2 | NA | CASVGPGAIYEQYF
NA | TRBV7-9 | TRBD1 | CASSLAVLLNRGANYGYTF
once | TRBV28 | TRBD2 | CASSLGREGETQYF
NA | TRBV5-1 | NA | CASSLDGLTYNEQFF
NA | TRBV29-1 | TRBD2 | CSVDHSLAGAQYF